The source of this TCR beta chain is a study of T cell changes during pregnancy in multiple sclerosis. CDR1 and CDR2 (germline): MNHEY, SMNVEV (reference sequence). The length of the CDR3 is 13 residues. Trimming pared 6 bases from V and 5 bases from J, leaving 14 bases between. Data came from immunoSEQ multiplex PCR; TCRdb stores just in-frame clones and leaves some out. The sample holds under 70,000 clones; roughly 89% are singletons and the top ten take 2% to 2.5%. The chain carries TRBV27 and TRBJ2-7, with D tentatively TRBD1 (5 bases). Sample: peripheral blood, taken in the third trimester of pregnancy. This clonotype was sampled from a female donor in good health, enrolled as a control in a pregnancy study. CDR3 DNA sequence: TGTGCCAGCAGCCCCCTGACCAGGGACGAGCAGTACTTC. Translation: CASSPLTRDEQYF.